This record looks at one T cell receptor (beta chain) sequence and its context. Germline CDR1 reads MNHEY; CDR2 reads SVGAGI. Unmatched junction bases numbered 2, after V lost 2 bases and J lost 5 bases. The CDR3 has 14 residues. The sample is drawn from a study of blood T cell repertoires in COVID-19. Study-level information: Researchers got acute and convalescent COVID-19 samples from the United States, Italy and Spain.

Seattle researchers signed up patients amid active infection and tracked them longitudinally. Profiled with immunoSEQ multiplex PCR; TCRdb holds only in-frame clones, not every one. The sample includes 230,000 or so clones, roughly 79% seen only once; the top ten take 7.5%. This chain links TRBV6-5 with TRBJ2-1; 8 nucleotides match TRBD2. This TCR was recovered from a woman older than 75 with COVID-19, enrolled during active disease. Material: peripheral blood. The CDR3 sequence: CASSYSGGNNEQFF. The CDR3 coding sequence is TGTGCCAGCAGTTACAGCGGGGGAAACAATGAGCAGTTCTTC.